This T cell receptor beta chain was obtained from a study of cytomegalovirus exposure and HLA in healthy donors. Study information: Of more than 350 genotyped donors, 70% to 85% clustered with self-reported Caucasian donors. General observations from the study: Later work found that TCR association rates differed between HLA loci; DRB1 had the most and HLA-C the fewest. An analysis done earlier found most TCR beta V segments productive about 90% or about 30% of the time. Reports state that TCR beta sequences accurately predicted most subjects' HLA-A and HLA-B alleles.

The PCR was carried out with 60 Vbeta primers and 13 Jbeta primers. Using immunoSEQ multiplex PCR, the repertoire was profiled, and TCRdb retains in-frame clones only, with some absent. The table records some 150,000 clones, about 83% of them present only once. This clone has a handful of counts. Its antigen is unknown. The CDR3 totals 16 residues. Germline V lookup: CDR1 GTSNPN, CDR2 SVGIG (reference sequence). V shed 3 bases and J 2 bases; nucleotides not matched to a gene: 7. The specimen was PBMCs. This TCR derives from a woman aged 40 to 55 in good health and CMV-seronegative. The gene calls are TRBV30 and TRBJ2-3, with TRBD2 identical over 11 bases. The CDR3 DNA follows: TGTGCCTGGAGCCTGGGACTAGCGGTTTTCACAGATACGCAGTATTTT. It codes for CAWSLGLAVFTDTQYF.